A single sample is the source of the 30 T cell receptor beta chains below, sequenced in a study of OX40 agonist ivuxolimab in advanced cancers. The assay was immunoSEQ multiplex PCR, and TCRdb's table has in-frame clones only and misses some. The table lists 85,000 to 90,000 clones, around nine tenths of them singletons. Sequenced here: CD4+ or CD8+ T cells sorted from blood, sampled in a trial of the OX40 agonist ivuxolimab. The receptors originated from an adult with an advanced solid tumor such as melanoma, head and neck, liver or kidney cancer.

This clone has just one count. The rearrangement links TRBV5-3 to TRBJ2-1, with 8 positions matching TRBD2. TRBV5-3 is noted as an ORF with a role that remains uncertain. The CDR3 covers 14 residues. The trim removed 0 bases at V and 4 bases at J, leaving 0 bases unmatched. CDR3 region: CARSLVAGYNEQFF. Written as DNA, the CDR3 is TGTGCCAGAAGCTTGGTAGCGGGGTACAATGAGCAGTTCTTC.

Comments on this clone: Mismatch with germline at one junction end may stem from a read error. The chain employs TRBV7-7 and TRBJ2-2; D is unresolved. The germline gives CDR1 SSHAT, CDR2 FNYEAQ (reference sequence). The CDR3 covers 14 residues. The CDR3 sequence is CASSSRVNTGELFF. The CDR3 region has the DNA TGTGCTAGCAGCTCCCGGGTCAACACCGGGGAGCTGTTTTTT.

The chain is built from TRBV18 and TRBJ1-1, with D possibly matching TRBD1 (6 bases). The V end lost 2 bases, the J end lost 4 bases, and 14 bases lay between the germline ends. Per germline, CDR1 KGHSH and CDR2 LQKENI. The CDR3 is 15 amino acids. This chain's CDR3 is CASSPGRGGSTEAFF. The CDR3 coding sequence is TGTGCCAGCTCACCAGGGAGGGGGGGGAGCACTGAAGCTTTCTTT.

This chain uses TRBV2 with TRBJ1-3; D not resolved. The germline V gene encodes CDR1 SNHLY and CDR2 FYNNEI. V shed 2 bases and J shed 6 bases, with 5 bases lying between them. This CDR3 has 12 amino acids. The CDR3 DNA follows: TGTGCCAGCAGTGAAAACATAAACACCATATATTTT. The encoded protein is CASSENINTIYF.

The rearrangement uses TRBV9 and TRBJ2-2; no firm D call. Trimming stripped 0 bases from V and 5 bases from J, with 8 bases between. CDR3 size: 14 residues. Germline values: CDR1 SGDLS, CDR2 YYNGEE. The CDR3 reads CASSVAYRTGELFF. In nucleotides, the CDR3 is TGTGCCAGCAGCGTAGCTTACCGGACCGGGGAGCTGTTTTTT.

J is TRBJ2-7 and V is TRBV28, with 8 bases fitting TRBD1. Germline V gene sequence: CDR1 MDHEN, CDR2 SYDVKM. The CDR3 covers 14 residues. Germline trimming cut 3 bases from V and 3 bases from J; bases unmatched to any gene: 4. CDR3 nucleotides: TGTGCCAGCAGTTTCTCAGGGGGCTTCTACGAGCAGTACTTC. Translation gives CASSFSGGFYEQYF.

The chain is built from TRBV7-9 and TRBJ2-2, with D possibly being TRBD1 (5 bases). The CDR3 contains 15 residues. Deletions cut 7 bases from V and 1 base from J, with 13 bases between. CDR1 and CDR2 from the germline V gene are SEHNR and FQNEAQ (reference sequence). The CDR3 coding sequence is TGTGCCAGCACCTTGGGGCAGGAGAACACCGGGGAGCTGTTTTTT. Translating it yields CASTLGQENTGELFF.

CDR3 DNA sequence: TGTGCCAGTAGTAAAGATGAACTAGCCCCACTAGGCCCCTACGAGCAGTACTTC. The encoded protein is CASSKDELAPLGPYEQYF. The chain recombines TRBV19 with TRBJ2-7, with D maybe TRBD2 (6 bases). Germline CDR1 reads LNHDA; CDR2 reads SQIVND (reference sequence). The CDR3 length is 18 residues. Trimming took 4 bases from V and 2 from J, leaving 24 bases between them.

DNA of the CDR3: TGTGCCAGCAGAGTACTAGCGGGAGTAGAGGGGGAGCTGTTTTTT. Translated: CASRVLAGVEGELFF. This chain connects TRBV2 to TRBJ2-2; the match to TRBD2 covers 11 bases. J lost 8 bases, V lost 6 bases, and 8 bases had no gene match. The CDR3 loop spans 15 amino acids. Germline CDR1 and CDR2: SNHLY and FYNNEI.

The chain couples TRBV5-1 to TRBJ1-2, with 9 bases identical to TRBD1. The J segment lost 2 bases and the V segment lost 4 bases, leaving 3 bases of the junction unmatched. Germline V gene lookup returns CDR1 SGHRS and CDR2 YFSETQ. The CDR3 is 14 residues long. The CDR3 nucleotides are TGCGCCAGCAGCGGGGGACAGGGAAACTATGGCTACACCTTC. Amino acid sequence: CASSGGQGNYGYTF. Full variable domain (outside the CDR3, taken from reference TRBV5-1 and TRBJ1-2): KAGVTQTPRYLIKTRGQQVTLSCSPISGHRSVSWYQQTPGQGLQFLFEYFSETQRNKGNFPGRFSGRQFSNSRSEMNVSTLELGDSALYLCASSGGQGNYGYTFGSGTRLTVV.

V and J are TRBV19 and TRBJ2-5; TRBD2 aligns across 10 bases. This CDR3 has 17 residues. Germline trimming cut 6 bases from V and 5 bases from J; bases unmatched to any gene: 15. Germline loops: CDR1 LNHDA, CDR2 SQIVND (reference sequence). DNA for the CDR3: TGTGCCAGTAGCCCTCTCAGGGCTAGCGGGAGTGGGGAGACCCAGTACTTC. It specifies CASSPLRASGSGETQYF.

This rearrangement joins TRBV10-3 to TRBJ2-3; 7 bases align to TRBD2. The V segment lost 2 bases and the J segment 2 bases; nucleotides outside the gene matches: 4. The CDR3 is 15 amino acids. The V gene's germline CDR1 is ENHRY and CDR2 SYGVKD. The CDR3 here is CAISEAGRPTDTQYF. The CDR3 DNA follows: TGTGCCATCAGTGAGGCCGGGAGGCCCACAGATACGCAGTATTTT.

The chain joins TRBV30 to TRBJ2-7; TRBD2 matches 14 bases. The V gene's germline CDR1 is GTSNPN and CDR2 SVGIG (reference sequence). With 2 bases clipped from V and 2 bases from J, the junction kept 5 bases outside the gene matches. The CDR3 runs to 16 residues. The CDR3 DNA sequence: TGTGCCTGGAGTCGACTAGCGGGAGGGACCCCCTACGAGCAGTACTTC. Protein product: CAWSRLAGGTPYEQYF.

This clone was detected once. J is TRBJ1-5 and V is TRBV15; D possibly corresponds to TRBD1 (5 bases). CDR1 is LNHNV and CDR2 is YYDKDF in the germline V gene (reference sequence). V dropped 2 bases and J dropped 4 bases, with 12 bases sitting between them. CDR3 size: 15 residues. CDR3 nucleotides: TGTGCCACCAGCAGACCTGGGGACCGAAATCAGCCCCAGCATTTT. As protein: CATSRPGDRNQPQHF.

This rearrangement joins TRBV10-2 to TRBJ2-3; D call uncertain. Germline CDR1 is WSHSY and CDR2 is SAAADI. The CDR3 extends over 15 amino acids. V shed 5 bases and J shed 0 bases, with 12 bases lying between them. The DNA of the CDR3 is TGCGCCAGCAGTTACGGACCCATTAGCACAGATACGCAGTATTTT. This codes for CASSYGPISTDTQYF.

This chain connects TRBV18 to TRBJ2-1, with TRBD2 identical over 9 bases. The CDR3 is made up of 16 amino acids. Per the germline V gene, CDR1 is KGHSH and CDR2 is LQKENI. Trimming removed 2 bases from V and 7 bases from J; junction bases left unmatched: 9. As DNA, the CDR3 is TGTGCCAGCTCACCAATCACGGCTAGCGGGAAAAATGAGCAGTTCTTC. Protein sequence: CASSPITASGKNEQFF.

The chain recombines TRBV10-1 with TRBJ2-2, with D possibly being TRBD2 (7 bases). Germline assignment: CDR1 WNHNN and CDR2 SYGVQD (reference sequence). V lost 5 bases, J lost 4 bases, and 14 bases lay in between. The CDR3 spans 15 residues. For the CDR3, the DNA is TGCGCCAGCAGTAAAGGGGGGGCTAGCACCGGGGAGCTGTTTTTT. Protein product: CASSKGGASTGELFF.

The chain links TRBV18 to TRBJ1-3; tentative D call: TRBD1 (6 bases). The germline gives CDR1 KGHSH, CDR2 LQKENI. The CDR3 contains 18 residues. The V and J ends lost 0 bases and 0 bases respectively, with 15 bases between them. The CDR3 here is CASSPPAYRAYSGNTIYF. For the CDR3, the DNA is TGTGCCAGCTCACCACCAGCATACAGGGCCTACTCTGGAAACACCATATATTTT.

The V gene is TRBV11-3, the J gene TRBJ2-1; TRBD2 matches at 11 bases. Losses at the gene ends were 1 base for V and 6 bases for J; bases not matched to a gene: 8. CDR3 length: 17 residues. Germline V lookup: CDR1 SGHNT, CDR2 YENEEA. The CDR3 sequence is CASSLGLAGRWGNEQFF. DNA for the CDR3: TGTGCCAGCAGCTTAGGACTAGCGGGGAGATGGGGCAATGAGCAGTTCTTC.

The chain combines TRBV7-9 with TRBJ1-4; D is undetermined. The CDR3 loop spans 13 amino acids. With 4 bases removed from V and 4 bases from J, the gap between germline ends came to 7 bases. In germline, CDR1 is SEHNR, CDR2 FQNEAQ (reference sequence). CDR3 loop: CASSYRVNEKLFF. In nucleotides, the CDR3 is TGTGCCAGCAGCTATAGAGTTAATGAAAAACTGTTTTTT. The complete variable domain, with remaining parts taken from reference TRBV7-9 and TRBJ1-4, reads DTGVSQNPRHKITKRGQNVTFRCDPISEHNRLYWYRQTLGQGPEFLTYFQNEAQLEKSRLLSDRFSAERPKGSFSTLEIQRTEQGDSAMYLCASSYRVNEKLFFGSGTQLSVL.

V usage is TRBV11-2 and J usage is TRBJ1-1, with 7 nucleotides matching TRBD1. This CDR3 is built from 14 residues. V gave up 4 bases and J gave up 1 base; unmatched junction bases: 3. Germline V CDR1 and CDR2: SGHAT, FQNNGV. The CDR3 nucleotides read TGTGCCAGCAGCTACGGGACAGCGAACACTGAAGCTTTCTTT. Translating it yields CASSYGTANTEAFF.

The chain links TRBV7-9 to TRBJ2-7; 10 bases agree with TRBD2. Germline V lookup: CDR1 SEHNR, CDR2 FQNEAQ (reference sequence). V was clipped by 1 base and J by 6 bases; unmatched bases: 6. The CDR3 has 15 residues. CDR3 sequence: CASSLVLAGVAEQYF. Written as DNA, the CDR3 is TGTGCCAGCAGCTTAGTCCTAGCGGGAGTGGCCGAGCAGTACTTC.

The CDR3 here is CAWSVREPYEQYF. The CDR3 region has the DNA TGTGCCTGGAGTGTTCGGGAGCCCTACGAGCAGTACTTC. The genes are TRBV30 and TRBJ2-7, with D possibly TRBD2 on 6 matching bases. The V gene lost 0 bases and the J gene lost 2 bases, with 8 bases spanning the gap. Germline V gives CDR1 GTSNPN, CDR2 SVGIG (reference sequence). The CDR3 covers 13 residues.

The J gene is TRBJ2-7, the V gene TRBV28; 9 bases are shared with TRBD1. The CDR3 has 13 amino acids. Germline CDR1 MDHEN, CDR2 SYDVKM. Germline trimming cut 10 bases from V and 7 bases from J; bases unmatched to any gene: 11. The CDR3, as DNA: TGTGCCACCGGGACAGGGTCTTGGTGGGAGCAGTACTTC. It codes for CATGTGSWWEQYF. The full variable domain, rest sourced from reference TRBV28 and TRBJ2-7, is DVKVTQSSRYLVKRTGEKVFLECVQDMDHENMFWYRQDPGLGLRLIYFSYDVKMKEKGDIPEGYSVSREKKERFSLILESASTNQTSMYLCATGTGSWWEQYFGPGTRLTVT.

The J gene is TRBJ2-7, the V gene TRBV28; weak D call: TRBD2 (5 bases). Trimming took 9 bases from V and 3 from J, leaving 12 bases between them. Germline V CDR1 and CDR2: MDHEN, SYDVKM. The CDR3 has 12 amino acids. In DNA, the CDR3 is TGTGCCAGGAATCGGGATAACTACGAGCAGTACTTC. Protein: CARNRDNYEQYF.

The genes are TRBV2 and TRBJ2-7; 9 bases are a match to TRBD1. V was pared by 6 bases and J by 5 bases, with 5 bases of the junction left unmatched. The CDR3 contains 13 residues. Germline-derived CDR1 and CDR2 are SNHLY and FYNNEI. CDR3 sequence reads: CASRETGGHEQYF. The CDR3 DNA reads TGTGCCAGCAGGGAGACAGGGGGGCACGAGCAGTACTTC. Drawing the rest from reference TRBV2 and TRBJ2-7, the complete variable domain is EPEVTQTPSHQVTQMGQEVILRCVPISNHLYFYWYRQILGQKVEFLVSFYNNEISEKSEIFDDQFSVERPDGSNFTLKIRSTKLEDSAMYFCASRETGGHEQYFGPGTRLTVT.

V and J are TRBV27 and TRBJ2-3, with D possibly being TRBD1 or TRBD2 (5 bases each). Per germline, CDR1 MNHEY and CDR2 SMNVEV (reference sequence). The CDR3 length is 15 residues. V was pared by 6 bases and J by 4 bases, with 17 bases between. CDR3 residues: CASSNWLGVPDTQYF. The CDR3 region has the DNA TGTGCCAGCAGCAATTGGTTGGGGGTCCCAGATACGCAGTATTTT.

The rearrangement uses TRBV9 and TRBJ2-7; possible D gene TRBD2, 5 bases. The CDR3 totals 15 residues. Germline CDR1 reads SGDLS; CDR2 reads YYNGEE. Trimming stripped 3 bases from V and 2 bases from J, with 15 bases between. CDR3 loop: CASSAGLTNAYEQYF. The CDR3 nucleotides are TGTGCCAGCAGCGCCGGACTCACCAACGCCTACGAGCAGTACTTC. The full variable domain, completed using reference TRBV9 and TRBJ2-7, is DSGVTQTPKHLITATGQRVTLRCSPRSGDLSVYWYQQSLDQGLQFLIQYYNGEERAKGNILERFSAQQFPDLHSELNLSSLELGDSALYFCASSAGLTNAYEQYFGPGTRLTVT.

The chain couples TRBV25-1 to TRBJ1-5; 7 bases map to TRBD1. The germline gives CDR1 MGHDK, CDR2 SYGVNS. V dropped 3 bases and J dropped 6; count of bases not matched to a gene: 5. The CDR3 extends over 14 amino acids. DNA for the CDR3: TGTGCCAGCAGTGAGACAGGGTATGGTCAGCCCCAGCATTTT. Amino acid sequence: CASSETGYGQPQHF. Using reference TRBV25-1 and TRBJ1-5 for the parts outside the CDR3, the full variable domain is EADIYQTPRYLVIGTGKKITLECSQTMGHDKMYWYQQDPGMELHLIHYSYGVNSTEKGDLSSESTVSRIRTEHFPLTLESARPSHTSQYLCASSETGYGQPQHFGDGTRLSIL.

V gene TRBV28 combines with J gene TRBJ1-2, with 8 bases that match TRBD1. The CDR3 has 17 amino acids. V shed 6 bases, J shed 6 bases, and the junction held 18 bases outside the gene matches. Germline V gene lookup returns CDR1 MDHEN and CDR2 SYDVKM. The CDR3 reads CASSSWTGKGSRDGYTF. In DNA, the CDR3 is TGTGCCAGCAGCTCTTGGACAGGGAAGGGGTCAAGGGATGGCTACACCTTC.